This T cell receptor (beta chain) came from a study of cytomegalovirus exposure and HLA in healthy donors. Overall study findings and caveats: The authors later linked a missense DCLRE1C variant to TCR beta V- and J-gene trimming.

A multiplex PCR was run with 60 Vbeta primers and 13 Jbeta primers. Method: immunoSEQ multiplex PCR; TCRdb's copy keeps in-frame clones and lacks some. The sample has fewer than 250,000 clones; the top ten hold around 0.95%. With V trimmed by 4 bases and J by 0 bases, 6 bases remained unmatched. The germline V gene encodes CDR1 SGHVS and CDR2 FNYEAQ. The CDR3 loop spans 17 amino acids. About this clone: Antigen specificity is unknown.

Material for sequencing was PBMCs. This rearrangement joins TRBV7-6 to TRBJ2-1; TRBD2 aligns across 10 bases. The source of this sequence is a woman aged 30 to 39 in good health and CMV-seropositive. The CDR3 region has the DNA TGTGCCAGCAGCTACGAGCGGGGGGGATTCTCCTACAATGAGCAGTTCTTC. Its translation is CASSYERGGFSYNEQFF.